These T cell receptor beta chains were read from a single sample in a study of shared clonotypes between healthy human individuals. Assay: immunoSEQ multiplex PCR; the TCRdb copy retains only in-frame clones and omits some. The top ten hold about 10% of the sample, which has hundreds of thousands of clones, about 73% seen once. Input material: memory CD4+ T cells sorted from blood. All receptors derive from a young man in good health. The CDR3 runs from the conserved cysteine through the conserved F or W. D genes are given only for firm matches. Some rows have no size entry. The others give once, few or many, or a class for an expanded clone.

CDR3 protein: CAISEGQPNQPQHF
CDR3 DNA: TGTGCCATCAGTGAGGGACAGCCCAATCAGCCCCAGCATTTT
clone size: NA
V gene: TRBV10-3
D gene: NA
J gene: TRBJ1-5

CDR3 protein: CASSFNRGLPNYGYTF
CDR3 DNA: TGTGCCAGCAGTTTTAACCGGGGACTTCCCAACTATGGCTACACCTTC
clone size: NA
V gene: TRBV28
D gene: NA
J gene: TRBJ1-2

CDR3 protein: CASSLDGTSFYEQFF
CDR3 DNA: TGCGCCAGCAGCTTGGACGGGACTAGCTTCTATGAGCAGTTCTTC
clone size: many
V gene: TRBV5-1
D gene: TRBD2
J gene: TRBJ2-1

CDR3 protein: CASNRGFNTEAFF
CDR3 DNA: TGTGCCAGCAATAGGGGTTTTAACACTGAAGCTTTCTTT
clone size: NA
V gene: TRBV6-5
D gene: NA
J gene: TRBJ1-1

CDR3 protein: CSVGGLAGGPVEQYF
CDR3 DNA: TGCAGCGTTGGGGGACTAGCGGGAGGGCCTGTGGAGCAGTACTTC
clone size: NA
V gene: TRBV29-1
D gene: TRBD2
J gene: TRBJ2-7

CDR3 protein: CASSTPQSGVNEQFF
CDR3 DNA: TGTGCCAGTAGTACCCCCCAATCGGGAGTGAATGAGCAGTTCTTC
clone size: once
V gene: TRBV19
D gene: NA
J gene: TRBJ2-1

CDR3 protein: CAAGAHQNIQYF
CDR3 DNA: TGTGCCGCCGGGGCTCATCAAAACATTCAGTACTTC
clone size: NA
V gene: TRBV7-2
D gene: NA
J gene: TRBJ2-4

CDR3 protein: CASSYGGERQYGYTF
CDR3 DNA: TGTGCCAGCAGTTATGGGGGAGAAAGACAGTATGGCTACACCTTC
clone size: few
V gene: TRBV28
D gene: NA
J gene: TRBJ1-2

CDR3 protein: CAISPVTRSSYNEQFF
CDR3 DNA: TGTGCCATCTCTCCCGTCACGAGGAGCTCCTACAATGAGCAGTTCTTC
clone size: NA
V gene: TRBV10-3
D gene: NA
J gene: TRBJ2-1

CDR3 protein: CASATSGTSDTQYF
CDR3 DNA: TGTGCCAGCGCGACTTCCGGCACATCAGATACGCAGTATTTT
clone size: NA
V gene: TRBV7-9
D gene: NA
J gene: TRBJ2-3

CDR3 protein: CAWSVKGTSTDTQYF
CDR3 DNA: TGTGCCTGGAGTGTAAAGGGGACGAGCACAGATACGCAGTATTTT
clone size: NA
V gene: TRBV30
D gene: NA
J gene: TRBJ2-3

CDR3 protein: CASSLVEGGLIYQETQYF
CDR3 DNA: TGTGCCAGCAGCTTAGTTGAGGGTGGTCTGATCTACCAAGAGACCCAGTACTTC
clone size: NA
V gene: TRBV11-2
D gene: NA
J gene: TRBJ2-5

CDR3 protein: CASSYHGTGETEAFF
CDR3 DNA: TGTGCCAGCAGTTACCACGGGACAGGGGAAACTGAAGCTTTCTTT
clone size: NA
V gene: TRBV6-5
D gene: TRBD1
J gene: TRBJ1-1

CDR3 protein: CASSPRQGVNTQYF
CDR3 DNA: TGTGCCAGCTCACCCAGACAGGGGGTGAATACGCAGTATTTT
clone size: NA
V gene: TRBV18
D gene: TRBD1
J gene: TRBJ2-3

CDR3 protein: CASSQDRGQGRAFF
CDR3 DNA: TGCGCCAGCAGCCAAGATAGGGGCCAAGGGAGGGCTTTCTTT
clone size: NA
V gene: TRBV4-1
D gene: NA
J gene: TRBJ1-1

CDR3 protein: CASSEAWMNTEAFF
CDR3 DNA: TGTGCCAGCAGTGAAGCTTGGATGAACACTGAAGCTTTCTTT
clone size: NA
V gene: TRBV6-1
D gene: NA
J gene: TRBJ1-1

CDR3 protein: CASSEGRGSWNEQFF
CDR3 DNA: TGTGCCAGCAGTGAGGGCAGGGGATCTTGGAATGAGCAGTTCTTC
clone size: NA
V gene: TRBV2
D gene: NA
J gene: TRBJ2-1

CDR3 protein: CASSRTSLYEQYF
CDR3 DNA: TGTGCCAGCAGTAGGACTAGTCTCTACGAGCAGTACTTC
clone size: NA
V gene: TRBV6-5
D gene: TRBD2
J gene: TRBJ2-7

CDR3 protein: CASSLLSTLATEAFF
CDR3 DNA: TGTGCCAGCAGTTTGCTTTCAACCTTAGCTACTGAAGCTTTCTTT
clone size: NA
V gene: TRBV28
D gene: NA
J gene: TRBJ1-1

CDR3 protein: CSVSGRGSYNEQFF
CDR3 DNA: TGCAGCGTTAGCGGGAGAGGATCCTACAATGAGCAGTTCTTC
clone size: NA
V gene: TRBV29-1
D gene: TRBD2
J gene: TRBJ2-1

CDR3 protein: CASSFRLAGDIDTQYF
CDR3 DNA: TGTGCCAGCAGCTTCAGACTAGCGGGAGACATAGATACGCAGTATTTT
clone size: NA
V gene: TRBV7-9
D gene: TRBD2
J gene: TRBJ2-3

CDR3 protein: CASSWARRTAADEQYF
CDR3 DNA: TGTGCCAGCAGCTGGGCGAGGAGGACAGCCGCAGACGAGCAGTACTTC
clone size: once
V gene: TRBV5-6
D gene: NA
J gene: TRBJ2-7

CDR3 protein: CASRPSGRSNEQFF
CDR3 DNA: TGTGCCAGCAGGCCTAGCGGGAGGTCAAATGAGCAGTTCTTC
clone size: NA
V gene: TRBV2
D gene: TRBD2
J gene: TRBJ2-1

CDR3 protein: CASSHGTPPETQYF
CDR3 DNA: TGTGCCAGCAGCCATGGGACACCTCCAGAGACCCAGTACTTC
clone size: NA
V gene: TRBV14
D gene: NA
J gene: TRBJ2-5

CDR3 protein: CASSQVGQYYEQYF
CDR3 DNA: TGCGCCAGCAGCCAAGTCGGACAGTACTACGAGCAGTACTTC
clone size: NA
V gene: TRBV4-1
D gene: NA
J gene: TRBJ2-7

CDR3 protein: CASSGVTGPSEQYF
CDR3 DNA: TGTGCCAGCAGTGGCGTTACAGGACCTAGCGAGCAGTACTTC
clone size: NA
V gene: TRBV2
D gene: NA
J gene: TRBJ2-7

CDR3 protein: CASSLRLAGGGADTQYF
CDR3 DNA: TGTGCCAGCAGCCTTAGACTAGCGGGAGGCGGTGCAGATACGCAGTATTTT
clone size: many
V gene: TRBV13
D gene: TRBD2
J gene: TRBJ2-3

CDR3 protein: CASGTGLSSYNEQFF
CDR3 DNA: TGTGCTAGTGGGACGGGACTCTCCTCCTACAATGAGCAGTTCTTC
clone size: once
V gene: TRBV12-5
D gene: NA
J gene: TRBJ2-1

CDR3 protein: CASMGGPNQPQHF
CDR3 DNA: TGTGCCAGTATGGGGGGACCGAATCAGCCCCAGCATTTT
clone size: many
V gene: TRBV19
D gene: NA
J gene: TRBJ1-5

CDR3 protein: CASSPRGQDYNYGYTF
CDR3 DNA: TGTGCCAGCTCACCAAGAGGTCAGGATTATAACTATGGCTACACCTTC
clone size: NA
V gene: TRBV18
D gene: NA
J gene: TRBJ1-2

CDR3 protein: CASSLEQWAYGYTF
CDR3 DNA: TGTGCCAGCAGCCTGGAGCAGTGGGCCTATGGCTACACCTTC
clone size: once
V gene: TRBV7-9
D gene: NA
J gene: TRBJ1-2

CDR3 protein: CASSGDSWETQYF
CDR3 DNA: TGTGCCAGCAGCGGAGACAGCTGGGAGACCCAGTACTTC
clone size: few
V gene: TRBV5-4
D gene: NA
J gene: TRBJ2-5

CDR3 protein: CASNVPGGYTEAFF
CDR3 DNA: TGTGCCAGCAACGTCCCCGGAGGGTACACTGAAGCTTTCTTT
clone size: NA
V gene: TRBV6-1
D gene: NA
J gene: TRBJ1-1

CDR3 protein: CASSPQIRQGAGTGELFF
CDR3 DNA: TGTGCCAGCAGTCCACAAATTCGACAGGGGGCCGGCACCGGGGAGCTGTTTTTT
clone size: few
V gene: TRBV27
D gene: TRBD1
J gene: TRBJ2-2

CDR3 protein: CASSHTGGIGSYNEQFF
CDR3 DNA: TGTGCCAGCAGCCATACCGGAGGCATTGGCTCCTACAATGAGCAGTTCTTC
clone size: few
V gene: TRBV11-3
D gene: NA
J gene: TRBJ2-1

CDR3 protein: CATRDFASNQPQHF
CDR3 DNA: TGTGCCACCCGGGACTTTGCGAGCAATCAGCCCCAGCATTTT
clone size: NA
V gene: TRBV10-3
D gene: NA
J gene: TRBJ1-5

CDR3 protein: CASSFRYEQYF
CDR3 DNA: TGTGCCAGCAGTTTCCGGTACGAGCAGTACTTC
clone size: once
V gene: TRBV28
D gene: NA
J gene: TRBJ2-7

CDR3 protein: CASSGRDRLAAFF
CDR3 DNA: TGTGCCAGCAGTGGAAGGGACCGACTGGCAGCTTTCTTT
clone size: NA
V gene: TRBV2
D gene: NA
J gene: TRBJ1-1

CDR3 protein: CASSATSSTGELFF
CDR3 DNA: TGTGCCAGTAGTGCGACTAGCAGCACCGGGGAGCTGTTTTTT
clone size: NA
V gene: TRBV19
D gene: TRBD2
J gene: TRBJ2-2

CDR3 protein: CASSKTGTSNYEQYF
CDR3 DNA: TGTGCCAGTAGTAAAACCGGGACCAGTAACTACGAGCAGTACTTC
clone size: few
V gene: TRBV19
D gene: NA
J gene: TRBJ2-7

CDR3 protein: CASSPRAGRSYEQYF
CDR3 DNA: TGCGCCAGCAGCCCCCGGGCGGGACGGTCCTACGAGCAGTACTTC
clone size: NA
V gene: TRBV4-3
D gene: NA
J gene: TRBJ2-7

CDR3 protein: CASNTGAGTQYF
CDR3 DNA: TGTGCCAGCAATACCGGGGCGGGGACCCAGTACTTC
clone size: NA
V gene: TRBV2
D gene: NA
J gene: TRBJ2-5

CDR3 protein: CASSESVRAGTQYF
CDR3 DNA: TGTGCCAGCAGTGAAAGCGTCAGGGCGGGGACCCAGTACTTC
clone size: NA
V gene: TRBV6-1
D gene: NA
J gene: TRBJ2-5

CDR3 protein: CASSLRLSPDTQYF
CDR3 DNA: TGTGCCAGCAGCTTAAGGTTAAGTCCAGATACGCAGTATTTT
clone size: once
V gene: TRBV11-2
D gene: NA
J gene: TRBJ2-3

CDR3 protein: CASSWGPAGDETQYF
CDR3 DNA: TGTGCCAGCAGTTGGGGCCCCGCAGGGGATGAGACCCAGTACTTC
clone size: NA
V gene: TRBV27
D gene: NA
J gene: TRBJ2-5

CDR3 protein: CASSLQEAKTQYF
CDR3 DNA: TGTGCCAGCAGCCTACAAGAGGCCAAGACCCAGTACTTC
clone size: NA
V gene: TRBV5-6
D gene: NA
J gene: TRBJ2-5

CDR3 protein: CASSTTGTTGELFF
CDR3 DNA: TGCGCCAGCAGCACGACAGGGACCACCGGGGAGCTGTTTTTT
clone size: NA
V gene: TRBV5-1
D gene: TRBD1
J gene: TRBJ2-2

CDR3 protein: CASSPPQGDEQYF
CDR3 DNA: TGTGCCAGCAGTCCCCCGCAGGGTGACGAGCAGTACTTC
clone size: NA
V gene: TRBV6-5
D gene: NA
J gene: TRBJ2-7

CDR3 protein: CAAGEMNTEAFF
CDR3 DNA: TGTGCCGCAGGGGAAATGAACACTGAAGCTTTCTTT
clone size: NA
V gene: TRBV28
D gene: NA
J gene: TRBJ1-1

CDR3 protein: CAISRGESSTDTQYF
CDR3 DNA: TGTGCCATCTCGCGAGGGGAGTCTAGCACAGATACGCAGTATTTT
clone size: NA
V gene: TRBV10-3
D gene: NA
J gene: TRBJ2-3

CDR3 protein: CSVLEAGRAYEQYF
CDR3 DNA: TGCAGCGTCCTCGAGGCAGGGAGGGCCTACGAGCAGTACTTC
clone size: NA
V gene: TRBV29-1
D gene: TRBD2
J gene: TRBJ2-7

CDR3 protein: CATSRDHSPSYNEQFF
CDR3 DNA: TGTGCCACCAGCAGGGACCACAGCCCCTCCTACAATGAGCAGTTCTTC
clone size: NA
V gene: TRBV15
D gene: NA
J gene: TRBJ2-1

CDR3 protein: CATSRERLLLAGGSDEQYF
CDR3 DNA: TGTGCCACCAGCAGGGAAAGACTTCTCCTAGCGGGAGGGTCCGACGAGCAGTACTTC
clone size: NA
V gene: TRBV15
D gene: TRBD2
J gene: TRBJ2-7

CDR3 protein: CASSLAKPSTDTQYF
CDR3 DNA: TGCGCCAGCAGCTTGGCCAAACCTAGCACAGATACGCAGTATTTT
clone size: NA
V gene: TRBV5-1
D gene: NA
J gene: TRBJ2-3

CDR3 protein: CASSFLKGGGDEKLFF
CDR3 DNA: TGTGCCAGCAGCTTCCTCAAAGGGGGTGGAGATGAAAAACTGTTTTTT
clone size: NA
V gene: TRBV5-6
D gene: NA
J gene: TRBJ1-4

CDR3 protein: CASSSPLREGHGEQYF
CDR3 DNA: TGTGCCAGCAGCTCGCCTTTACGGGAGGGCCACGGCGAGCAGTACTTC
clone size: NA
V gene: TRBV5-6
D gene: TRBD2
J gene: TRBJ2-7

CDR3 protein: CASTSIRFHTGELFF
CDR3 DNA: TGTGCCAGTACTAGCATTCGGTTCCACACCGGGGAGCTGTTTTTT
clone size: NA
V gene: TRBV19
D gene: NA
J gene: TRBJ2-2

CDR3 protein: CASSRGSYTQYF
CDR3 DNA: TGTGCCAGCAGTCGGGGGTCCTATACGCAGTATTTT
clone size: NA
V gene: TRBV6-5
D gene: NA
J gene: TRBJ2-3

CDR3 protein: CASSQESWRESVETQYF
CDR3 DNA: TGTGCCAGCAGCCAAGAAAGTTGGCGGGAGTCGGTAGAGACCCAGTACTTC
clone size: NA
V gene: TRBV14
D gene: TRBD2
J gene: TRBJ2-5